This record looks at one T cell receptor beta chain sequence and its context. The antigen is unknown. The source of the sample is a study of chemoradiotherapy in HPV16-positive cancers. Study in general: Two HPV16-positive patients' cells yielded candidate HPV-specific clones and common motifs. General study points: Candidate HPV-specific clones and E7-related TCR motifs grew in tumor during treatment. Functional assays defining HPV-specific T cells used only a couple of HPV16-positive patients. HPV-responsive T-cell expansion during chemoradiotherapy was linked to improved recurrence-free survival in HPV16-positive patients.

The V end lost 0 bases, the J end lost 5 bases, and 10 bases lay between the germline ends. CDR3 length equals 14 residues. CDR1 and CDR2 from the germline V gene are LNHDA and SQIVND (reference sequence). The protocol was immunoSEQ multiplex PCR, while the TCRdb copy is restricted to in-frame clones and leaves out a portion. Here the sample spans several thousand clones, 80% to 95% being singletons. The specimen comprised tumor tissue, sampled from a patient who underwent chemoradiotherapy. This TCR was recovered from a human donor with HPV-associated anogenital cancer. The chain employs TRBV19 and TRBJ2-5; D not resolved. The chain's CDR3 is CASSIEHVQETQYF. CDR3 in DNA: TGTGCCAGTAGTATAGAACACGTCCAGGAGACCCAGTACTTC.